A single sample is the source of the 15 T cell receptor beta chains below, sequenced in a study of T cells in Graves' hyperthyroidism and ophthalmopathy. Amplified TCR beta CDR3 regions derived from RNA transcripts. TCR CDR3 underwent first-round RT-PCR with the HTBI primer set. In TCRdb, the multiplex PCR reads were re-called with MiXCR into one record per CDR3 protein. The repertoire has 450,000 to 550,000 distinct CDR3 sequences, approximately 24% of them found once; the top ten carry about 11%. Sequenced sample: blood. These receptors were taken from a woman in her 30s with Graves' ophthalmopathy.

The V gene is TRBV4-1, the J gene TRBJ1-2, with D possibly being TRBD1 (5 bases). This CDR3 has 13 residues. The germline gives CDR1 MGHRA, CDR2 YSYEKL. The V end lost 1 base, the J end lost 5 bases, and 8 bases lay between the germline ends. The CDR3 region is CASSQAGLYGYTF. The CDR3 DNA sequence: TGCGCCAGCAGCCAAGCGGGGCTATATGGCTACACCTTC.

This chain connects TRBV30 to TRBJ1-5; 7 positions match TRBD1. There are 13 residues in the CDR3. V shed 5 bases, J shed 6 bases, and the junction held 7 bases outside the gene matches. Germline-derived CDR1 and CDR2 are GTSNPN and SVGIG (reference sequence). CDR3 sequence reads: CAWGPGGSQPQHF. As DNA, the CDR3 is TGTGCCTGGGGACCAGGGGGGAGTCAGCCCCAGCATTTT. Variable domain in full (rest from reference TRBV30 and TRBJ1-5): SQTIHQWPATLVQPVGSPLSLECTVEGTSNPNLYWYRQAAGRGLQLLFYSVGIGQISSEVPQNLSASRPQDRQFILSSKKLLLSDSGFYLCAWGPGGSQPQHFGDGTRLSIL.

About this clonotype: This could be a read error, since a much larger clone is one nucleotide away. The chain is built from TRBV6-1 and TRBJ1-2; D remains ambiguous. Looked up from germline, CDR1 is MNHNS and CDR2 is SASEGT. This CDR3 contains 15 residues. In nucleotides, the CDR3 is TGTGCCAGCAGTGAAGGACTGAGTTCTAACTATGGCTACGCCTTC. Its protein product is CASSEGLSSNYGYAF.

CDR3 nucleotides: TGTGCCAGCAGCCGGGAGCCGGGGGACGATAAGGGCTACACCTTC. It codes for CASSREPGDDKGYTF. The chain combines TRBV4-2 with TRBJ1-2, with D perhaps matching TRBD1 (5 bases). The CDR3 extends over 15 amino acids. V dropped 4 bases and J dropped 8 bases, with 20 bases sitting between them. Germline CDR1 and CDR2: LGHNA and YNFKEQ.

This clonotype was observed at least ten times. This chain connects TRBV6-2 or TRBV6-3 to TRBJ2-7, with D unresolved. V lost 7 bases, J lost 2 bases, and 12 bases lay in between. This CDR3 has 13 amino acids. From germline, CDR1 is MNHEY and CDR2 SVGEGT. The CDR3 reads CASIDTPPYEQYF. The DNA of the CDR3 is TGTGCCAGCATTGATACTCCACCCTACGAGCAGTACTTC.

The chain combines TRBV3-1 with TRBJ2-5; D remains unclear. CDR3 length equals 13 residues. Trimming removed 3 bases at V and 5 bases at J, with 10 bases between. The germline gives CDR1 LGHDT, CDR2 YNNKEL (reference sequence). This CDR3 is CASSQGSLETQYF. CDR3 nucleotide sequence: TGTGCCAGCAGCCAGGGATCTTTGGAGACCCAGTACTTC.

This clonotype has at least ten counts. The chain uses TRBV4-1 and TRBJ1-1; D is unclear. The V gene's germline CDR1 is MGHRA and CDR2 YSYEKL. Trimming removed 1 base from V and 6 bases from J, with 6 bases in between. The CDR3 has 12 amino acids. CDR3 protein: CASSQVGSEAFF. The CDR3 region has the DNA TGCGCCAGCAGCCAAGTTGGGTCTGAAGCTTTCTTT.

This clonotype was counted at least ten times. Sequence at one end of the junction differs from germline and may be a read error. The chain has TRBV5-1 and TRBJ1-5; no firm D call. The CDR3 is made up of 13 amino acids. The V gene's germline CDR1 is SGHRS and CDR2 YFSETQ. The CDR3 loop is CASSLEGGQPQHF. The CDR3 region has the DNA TGTGCCAGCAGCTTAGAGGGCGGTCAGCCCCAGCATTTT.

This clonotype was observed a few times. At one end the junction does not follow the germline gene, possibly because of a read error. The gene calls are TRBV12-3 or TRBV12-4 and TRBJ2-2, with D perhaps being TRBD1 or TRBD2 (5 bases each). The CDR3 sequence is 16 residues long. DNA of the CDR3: TGTGCCAGCAGTTTATTCGGGGCGGTGAACACCGGAGAGCTGTTTTTT. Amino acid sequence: CASSLFGAVNTGELFF.

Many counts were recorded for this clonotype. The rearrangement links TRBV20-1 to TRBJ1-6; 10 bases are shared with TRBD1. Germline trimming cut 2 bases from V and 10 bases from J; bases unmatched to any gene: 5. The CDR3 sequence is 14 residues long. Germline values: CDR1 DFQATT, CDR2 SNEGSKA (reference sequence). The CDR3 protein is CSARRDRGDSPLHF. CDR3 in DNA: TGCAGTGCTAGACGGGACAGGGGTGACTCACCCCTCCACTTT.

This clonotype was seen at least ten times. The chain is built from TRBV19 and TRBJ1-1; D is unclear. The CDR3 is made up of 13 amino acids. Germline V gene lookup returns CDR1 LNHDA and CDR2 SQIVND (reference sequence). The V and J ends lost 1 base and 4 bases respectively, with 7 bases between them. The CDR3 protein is CASSIGYPTEAFF. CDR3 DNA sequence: TGTGCCAGTAGTATAGGGTATCCCACTGAAGCTTTCTTT.

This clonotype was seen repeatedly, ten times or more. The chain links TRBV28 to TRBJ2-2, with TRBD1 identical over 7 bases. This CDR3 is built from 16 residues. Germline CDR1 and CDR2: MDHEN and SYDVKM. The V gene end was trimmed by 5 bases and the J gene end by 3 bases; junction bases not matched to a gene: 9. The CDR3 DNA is TGTGCCAGCAGTACCCCCCGACAGGGTGACACCGGGGAGCTGTTTTTT. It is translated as CASSTPRQGDTGELFF.

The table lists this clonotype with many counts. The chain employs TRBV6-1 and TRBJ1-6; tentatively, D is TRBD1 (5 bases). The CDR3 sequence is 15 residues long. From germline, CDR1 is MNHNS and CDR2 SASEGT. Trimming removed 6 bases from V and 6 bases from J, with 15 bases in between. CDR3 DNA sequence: TGTGCCAGCAGAGGGACCGGGCAGGGTAATTCACCCCTCCACTTT. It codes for CASRGTGQGNSPLHF.

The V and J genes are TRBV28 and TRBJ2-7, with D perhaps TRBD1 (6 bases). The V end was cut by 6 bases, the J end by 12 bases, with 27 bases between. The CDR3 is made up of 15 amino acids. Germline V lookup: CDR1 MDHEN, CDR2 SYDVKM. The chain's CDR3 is CASSRYRDKELVLYF. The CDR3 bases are TGTGCCAGCAGCCGCTACCGGGACAAGGAGCTCGTGCTGTACTTC.

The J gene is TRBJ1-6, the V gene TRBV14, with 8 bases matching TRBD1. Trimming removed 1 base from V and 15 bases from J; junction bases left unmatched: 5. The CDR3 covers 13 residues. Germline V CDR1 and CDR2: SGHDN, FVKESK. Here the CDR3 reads CASSQGQGRSLHF. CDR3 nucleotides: TGTGCCAGCAGCCAAGGACAGGGGAGAAGCCTCCACTTT.